The present TCR beta chain was sequenced within a study of blood T cell repertoires in COVID-19. Study at large: The origin of the acute and convalescent COVID-19 samples was the United States, Italy and Spain. T cells, B-cell-depleted T cells, or PBMCs supplied cDNA or gDNA.

In the source study's methods: Amplification from reference gene primers served as the basis for estimated nucleated cell counts. The protocol was immunoSEQ multiplex PCR, while the TCRdb copy is restricted to in-frame clones and leaves out a portion. The V and J calls and clone size were taken over from that table, and D and trimming were inferred from the DNA. Among 94,000 or so clones listed, approximately 90% were seen once. Trimming left V 4 bases short and J 8 bases short, with 10 bases between. Germline CDR1 is SGHDT and CDR2 is YYEEEE. CDR3 length equals 12 residues. Sample: peripheral blood. The origin of this receptor is a woman older than 75 with active COVID-19. The gene calls are TRBV5-6 and TRBJ2-1, with D uncertain. The CDR3 nucleotides are TGTGCCAGCAGCCAAAGTCGGTATGAGCAGTTCTTC. Translation gives CASSQSRYEQFF.